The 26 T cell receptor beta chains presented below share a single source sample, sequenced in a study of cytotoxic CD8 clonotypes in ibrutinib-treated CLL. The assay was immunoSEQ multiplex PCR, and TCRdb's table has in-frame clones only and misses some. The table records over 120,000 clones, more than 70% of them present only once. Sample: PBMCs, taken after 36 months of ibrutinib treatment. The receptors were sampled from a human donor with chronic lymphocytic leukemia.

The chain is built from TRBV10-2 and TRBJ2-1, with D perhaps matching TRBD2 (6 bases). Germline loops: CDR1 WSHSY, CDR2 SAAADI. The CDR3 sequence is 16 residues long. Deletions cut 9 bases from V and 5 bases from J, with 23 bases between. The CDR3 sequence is CASQGGGLKTNNEQFF. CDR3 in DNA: TGCGCCAGTCAGGGTGGAGGGCTCAAGACAAACAATGAGCAGTTCTTC.

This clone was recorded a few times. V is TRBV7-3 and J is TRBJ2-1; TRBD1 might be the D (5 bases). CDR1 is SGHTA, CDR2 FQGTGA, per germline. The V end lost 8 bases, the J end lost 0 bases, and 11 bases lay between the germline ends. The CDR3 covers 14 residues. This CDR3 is CASGGAVSYNEQFF. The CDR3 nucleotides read TGTGCCAGCGGTGGGGCGGTCTCCTACAATGAGCAGTTCTTC.

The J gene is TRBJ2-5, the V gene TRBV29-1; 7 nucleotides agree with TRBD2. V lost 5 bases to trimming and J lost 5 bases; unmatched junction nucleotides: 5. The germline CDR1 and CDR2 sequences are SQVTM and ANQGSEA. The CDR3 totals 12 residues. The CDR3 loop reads CSVRGGRETQYF. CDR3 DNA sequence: TGCAGCGTTCGGGGAGGGCGGGAGACCCAGTACTTC.

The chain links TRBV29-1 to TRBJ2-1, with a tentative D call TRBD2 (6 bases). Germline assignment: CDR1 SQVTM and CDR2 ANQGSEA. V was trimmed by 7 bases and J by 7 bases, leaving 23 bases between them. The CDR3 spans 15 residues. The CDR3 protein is CSAVGLAVGPNEQFF. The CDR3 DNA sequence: TGCAGCGCTGTGGGATTAGCGGTAGGGCCAAATGAGCAGTTCTTC.

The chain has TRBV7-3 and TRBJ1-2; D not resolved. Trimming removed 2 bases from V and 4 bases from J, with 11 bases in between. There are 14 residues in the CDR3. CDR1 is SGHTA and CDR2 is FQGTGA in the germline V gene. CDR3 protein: CASSLAGPFYGYTF. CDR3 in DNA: TGTGCCAGCAGCTTAGCAGGTCCCTTCTATGGCTACACCTTC.

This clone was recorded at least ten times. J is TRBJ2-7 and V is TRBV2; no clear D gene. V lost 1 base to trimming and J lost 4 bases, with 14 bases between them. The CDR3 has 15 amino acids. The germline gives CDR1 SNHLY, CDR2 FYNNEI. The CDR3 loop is CASSEVLFWVYEQYF. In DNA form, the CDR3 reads TGTGCCAGCAGTGAAGTGCTTTTCTGGGTTTACGAGCAGTACTTC.

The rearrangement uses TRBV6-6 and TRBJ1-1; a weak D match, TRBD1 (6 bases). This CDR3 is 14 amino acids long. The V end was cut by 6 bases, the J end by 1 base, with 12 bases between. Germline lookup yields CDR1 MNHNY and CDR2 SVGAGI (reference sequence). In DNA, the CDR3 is TGTGCCAGCAGACCGGGACAATCGAACACTGAAGCTTTCTTT. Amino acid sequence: CASRPGQSNTEAFF.

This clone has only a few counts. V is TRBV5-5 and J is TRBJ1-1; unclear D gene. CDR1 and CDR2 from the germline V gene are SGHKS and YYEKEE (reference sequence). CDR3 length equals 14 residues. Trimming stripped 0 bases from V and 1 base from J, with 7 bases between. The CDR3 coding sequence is TGTGCCAGCAGCTTGGTCGCATCGAACACTGAAGCTTTCTTT. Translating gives CASSLVASNTEAFF.

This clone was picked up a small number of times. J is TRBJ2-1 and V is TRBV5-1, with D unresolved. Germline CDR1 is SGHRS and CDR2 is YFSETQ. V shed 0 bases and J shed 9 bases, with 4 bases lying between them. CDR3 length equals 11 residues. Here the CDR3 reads CASSLGVEQFF. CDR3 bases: TGCGCCAGCAGCTTGGGAGTTGAGCAGTTCTTC.

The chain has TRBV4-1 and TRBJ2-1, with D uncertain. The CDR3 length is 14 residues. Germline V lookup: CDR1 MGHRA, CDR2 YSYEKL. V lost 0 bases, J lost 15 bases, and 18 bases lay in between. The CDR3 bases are TGCGCCAGCAGCCAAGATCTGCCGCCCCGAGAACCGTTCTTC. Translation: CASSQDLPPREPFF.

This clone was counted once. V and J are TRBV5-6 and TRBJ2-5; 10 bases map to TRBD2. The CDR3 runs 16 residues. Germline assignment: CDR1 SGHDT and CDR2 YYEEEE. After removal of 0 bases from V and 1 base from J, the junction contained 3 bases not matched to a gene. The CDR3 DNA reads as TGTGCCAGCAGCTTGGTAGCTAGCGGGGGCCAAGAGACCCAGTACTTC. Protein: CASSLVASGGQETQYF.

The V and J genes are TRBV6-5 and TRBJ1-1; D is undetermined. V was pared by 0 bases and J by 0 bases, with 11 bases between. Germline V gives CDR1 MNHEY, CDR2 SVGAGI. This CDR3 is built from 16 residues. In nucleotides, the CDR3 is TGTGCCAGCAGTTACTCGAGGGTTTGGATGAACACTGAAGCTTTCTTT. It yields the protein CASSYSRVWMNTEAFF.

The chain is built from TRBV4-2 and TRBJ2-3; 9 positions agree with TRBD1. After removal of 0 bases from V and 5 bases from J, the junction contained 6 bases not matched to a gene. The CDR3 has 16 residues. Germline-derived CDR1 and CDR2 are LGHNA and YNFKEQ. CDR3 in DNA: TGTGCCAGCAGCCAAGAAGAGGGACAGGGAGAAGATACGCAGTATTTT. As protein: CASSQEEGQGEDTQYF.

The CDR3 DNA is TGTGCCTGGAGTGTATACGGAAACACCATATATTTT. Translating gives CAWSVYGNTIYF. The chain has TRBV30 and TRBJ1-3; D unresolved. Trimming removed 0 bases at V and 4 bases at J, with 4 bases between. CDR3 length: 12 residues. The germline CDR1 and CDR2 sequences are GTSNPN and SVGIG (reference sequence).

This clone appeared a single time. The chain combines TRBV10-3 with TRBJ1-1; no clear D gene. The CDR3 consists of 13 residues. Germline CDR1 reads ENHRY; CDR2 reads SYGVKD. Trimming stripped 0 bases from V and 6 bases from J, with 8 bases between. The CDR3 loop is CAISESGSPEAFF. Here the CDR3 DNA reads TGTGCCATCAGTGAGTCGGGATCGCCTGAAGCTTTCTTT.

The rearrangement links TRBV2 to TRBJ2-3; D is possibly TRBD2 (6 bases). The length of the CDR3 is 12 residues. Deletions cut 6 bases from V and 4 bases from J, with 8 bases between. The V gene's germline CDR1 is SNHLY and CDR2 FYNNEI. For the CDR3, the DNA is TGTGCCAGCAGGACGGGGGCAGATACGCAGTATTTT. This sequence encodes CASRTGADTQYF.

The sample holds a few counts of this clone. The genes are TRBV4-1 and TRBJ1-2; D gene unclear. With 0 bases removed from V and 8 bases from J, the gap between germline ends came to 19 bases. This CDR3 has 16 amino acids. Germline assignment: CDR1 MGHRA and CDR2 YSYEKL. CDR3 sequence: CASSQDRNPGGLGYTF. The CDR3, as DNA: TGCGCCAGCAGCCAAGATCGAAATCCCGGCGGCCTCGGCTACACCTTC.

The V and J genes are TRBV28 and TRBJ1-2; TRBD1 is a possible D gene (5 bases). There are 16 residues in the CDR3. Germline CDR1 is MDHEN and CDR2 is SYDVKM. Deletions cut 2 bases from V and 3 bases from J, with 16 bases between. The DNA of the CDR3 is TGTGCCAGCAGTTTACCGGGGGAGGGTCTCGACTATGGCTACACCTTC. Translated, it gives CASSLPGEGLDYGYTF.

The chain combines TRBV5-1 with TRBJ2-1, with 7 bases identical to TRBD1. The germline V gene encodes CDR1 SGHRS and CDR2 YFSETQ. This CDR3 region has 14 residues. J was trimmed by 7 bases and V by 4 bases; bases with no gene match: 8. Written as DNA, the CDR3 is TGCGCCAGCAGCCCGAGACAGGGACGGAATGAGCAGTTCTTC. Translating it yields CASSPRQGRNEQFF.

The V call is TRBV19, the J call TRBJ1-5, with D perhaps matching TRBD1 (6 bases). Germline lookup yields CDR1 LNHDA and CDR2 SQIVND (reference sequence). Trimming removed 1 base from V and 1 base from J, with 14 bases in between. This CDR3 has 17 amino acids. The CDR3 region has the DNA TGTGCCAGTAGTATAGTGGCAGGGGTGTGGAGCAATCAGCCCCAGCATTTT. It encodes CASSIVAGVWSNQPQHF.

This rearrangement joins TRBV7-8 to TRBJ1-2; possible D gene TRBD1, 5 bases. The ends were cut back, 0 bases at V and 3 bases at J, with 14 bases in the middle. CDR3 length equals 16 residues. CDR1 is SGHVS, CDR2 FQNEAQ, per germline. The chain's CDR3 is CASSLARGSLDYGYTF. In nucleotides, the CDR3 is TGTGCCAGCAGCTTAGCTCGGGGGTCGTTGGACTATGGCTACACCTTC.

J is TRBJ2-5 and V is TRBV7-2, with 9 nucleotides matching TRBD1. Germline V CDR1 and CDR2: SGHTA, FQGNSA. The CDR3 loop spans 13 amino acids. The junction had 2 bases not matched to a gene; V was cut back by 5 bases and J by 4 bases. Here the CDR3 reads CASSVQGAETQYF. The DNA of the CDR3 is TGTGCCAGCAGCGTACAGGGGGCAGAGACCCAGTACTTC. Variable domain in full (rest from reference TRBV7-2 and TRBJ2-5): GAGVSQSPSNKVTEKGKDVELRCDPISGHTALYWYRQSLGQGLEFLIYFQGNSAPDKSGLPSDRFSAERTGGSVSTLTIQRTQQEDSAVYLCASSVQGAETQYFGPGTRLLVL.

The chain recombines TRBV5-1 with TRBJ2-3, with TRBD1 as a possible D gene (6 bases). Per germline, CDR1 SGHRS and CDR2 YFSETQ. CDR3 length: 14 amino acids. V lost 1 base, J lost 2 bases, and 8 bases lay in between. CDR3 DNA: TGCGCCAGCAGCTTGTCAGGGGTCACAGATACGCAGTATTTT. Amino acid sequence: CASSLSGVTDTQYF.

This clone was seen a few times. CDR3 sequence: CASSYSRSNTEAFF. CDR3 DNA sequence: TGTGCCAGCAGTTACTCCCGATCGAACACTGAAGCTTTCTTT. The chain combines TRBV6-5 with TRBJ1-1; D not resolved. The V end was cut by 0 bases, the J end by 1 base, with 6 bases between. The CDR3 is 14 residues long. The germline gives CDR1 MNHEY, CDR2 SVGAGI.

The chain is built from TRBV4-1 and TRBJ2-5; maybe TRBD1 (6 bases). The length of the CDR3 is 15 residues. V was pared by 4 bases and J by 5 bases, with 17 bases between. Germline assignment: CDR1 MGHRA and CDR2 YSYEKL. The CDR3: CASSLIAWGRETQYF. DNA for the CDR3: TGCGCCAGCAGCCTTATTGCGTGGGGGCGGGAGACCCAGTACTTC.

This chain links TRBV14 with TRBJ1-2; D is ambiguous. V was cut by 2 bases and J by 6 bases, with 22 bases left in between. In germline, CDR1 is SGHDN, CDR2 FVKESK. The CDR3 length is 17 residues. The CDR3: CASSQLEGRSKHHGYTF. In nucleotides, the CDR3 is TGTGCCAGCAGCCAACTTGAAGGAAGGTCAAAACACCATGGCTACACCTTC.